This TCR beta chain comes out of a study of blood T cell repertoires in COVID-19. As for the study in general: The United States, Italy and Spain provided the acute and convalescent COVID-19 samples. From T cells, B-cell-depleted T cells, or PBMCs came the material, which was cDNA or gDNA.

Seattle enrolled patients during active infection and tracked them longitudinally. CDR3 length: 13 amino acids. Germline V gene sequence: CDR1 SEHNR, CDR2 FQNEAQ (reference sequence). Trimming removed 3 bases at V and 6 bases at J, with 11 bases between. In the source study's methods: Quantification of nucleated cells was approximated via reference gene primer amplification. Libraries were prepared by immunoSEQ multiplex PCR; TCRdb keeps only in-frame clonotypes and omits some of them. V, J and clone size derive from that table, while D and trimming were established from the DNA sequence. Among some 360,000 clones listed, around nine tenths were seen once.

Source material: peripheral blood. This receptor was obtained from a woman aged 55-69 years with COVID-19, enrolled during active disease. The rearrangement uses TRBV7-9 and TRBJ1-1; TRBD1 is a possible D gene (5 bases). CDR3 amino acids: CASSFREVPEAFF. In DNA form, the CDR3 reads TGTGCCAGCAGCTTCAGGGAAGTTCCTGAAGCTTTCTTT.